The present entry profiles one TCR beta chain with its context. Its target is unknown. Time point of the sample: persistent/refractory GD, antithyroid drugs over 5 years with positive TRAb. RNA from PBMCs was the source of the TCR library. Germline trimming cut 4 bases from V and 4 bases from J; bases unmatched to any gene: 10. CDR3 length equals 17 residues. Germline lookup yields CDR1 ENHRY and CDR2 SYGVKD. Library construction for TCR beta used iRepertoire HTBI primers and Arm-PCR of CDR3 regions. Using its own MiXCR run on the multiplex PCR reads, TCRdb lists one record per CDR3 protein. Here the sample spans about 430,000 distinct CDR3 sequences, 21% being singletons. This sample is drawn from a study of regulatory T cells in long-lasting Graves disease. General observations from the study: Public clonotype sharing was higher in persistent than newly diagnosed patients. Results may be inaccurate due to the small sample size.

Material: peripheral blood mononuclear cells (PBMCs), obtained when the disease was refractory, from a patient treated with antithyroid drugs. The TCR originated in a female donor with Graves disease. The V and J genes are TRBV10-3 and TRBJ2-3; TRBD2 matches 11 bases. The CDR3 sequence: CAISGGSTSGSPDTQYF. CDR3 nucleotide sequence: TGTGCCATCAGTGGCGGTAGCACTAGCGGGAGTCCAGATACGCAGTATTTT.